The 32 T cell receptor beta chains below were found in one sample sequenced in a study of CD8+CD57+ T cells in acquired aplastic anemia. Patients who underwent sequencing had shown CD8+CD57+ cell expansion by flow cytometry. The study profiled TCR beta VDJ and CDR3 using genomic DNA as template. TCRdb independently ran MiXCR on the reads; one entry per CDR3 protein. The sample includes 200,000 to 300,000 distinct CDR3 sequences, roughly 80% of them seen just once. The sample was sorted CD4+, CD8+, or CD8+CD57+ T cells (not recorded which) from PBMCs. These receptors all come from a human donor with aplastic anemia.

On this clonotype: Its ends do not fully match the called genes, so a read error is possible. The chain links TRBV2 to TRBJ2-2, with D possibly matching TRBD2 (5 bases). This CDR3 is 12 amino acids long. Germline V gene sequence: CDR1 SNHLY, CDR2 FYNNEI. The DNA of the CDR3 is TGTGCCAGCAGCGACGTACCCGGGGAGCTGTTGTTT. The encoded protein is CASSDVPGELLF.

Only one count was recorded for this clonotype. V gene TRBV9 combines with J gene TRBJ2-7; 7 positions agree with TRBD1. The CDR3 is made up of 16 amino acids. CDR1 SGDLS and CDR2 YYNGEE come from the germline V gene. V lost 1 base and J lost 8; bases outside the gene matches: 15. CDR3 DNA: TGTGCCAGCAGCGTACGGGGACAGAGCACCCATACGCAGCAGTACGTC. Encoded protein: CASSVRGQSTHTQQYV.

The gene calls are TRBV11-3 and TRBJ2-1; tentative D call: TRBD1 (6 bases). The CDR3 loop spans 16 amino acids. The V end lost 0 bases, the J end lost 0 bases, and 9 bases lay between the germline ends. Germline CDR1 reads SGHNT; CDR2 reads YENEEA. The CDR3: CASSLDLTGSYNEQFF. CDR3 DNA: TGTGCCAGCAGCTTAGATCTGACAGGCTCCTACAATGAGCAGTTCTTC.

Concerning this clonotype itself: One junction end does not reproduce the germline sequence, and a read error may be involved. The rearrangement joins TRBV7-9 to TRBJ2-3; TRBD2 matches at 8 bases. The CDR3 has 14 residues. Germline CDR1 SEHNR, CDR2 FQNEAQ (reference sequence). Here the CDR3 DNA reads TGTGCCAGCATCCGGGCGGGGGGTGGGGCTAACGACCATTTT. This gives the protein CASIRAGGGANDHF.

A single count supports this clonotype. The V gene is TRBV4-1, the J gene TRBJ2-3, with 9 positions matching TRBD2. Germline assignment: CDR1 MGHRA and CDR2 YSYEKL. Trimming removed 1 base from V and 6 bases from J; junction bases left unmatched: 5. The CDR3 is 15 amino acids. The CDR3 nucleotides are TGCGCCAGCAGCCAAGGAGCGGGAGGTCCCGATACGCAGTATTTT. It specifies CASSQGAGGPDTQYF.

The V gene is TRBV20-1, the J gene TRBJ1-2; possibly TRBD1 for D (6 bases). CDR1 is DFQATT and CDR2 is SNEGSKA in the germline V gene (reference sequence). The CDR3 has 13 amino acids. V was shortened by 5 bases and J by 6 bases, with 16 bases between the two germline ends. This CDR3 is CSALRDNEHGYTF. As DNA, the CDR3 is TGCAGTGCTTTAAGGGACAATGAGCATGGCTACACCTTC.

This clonotype appeared a few times. The chain carries TRBV15 and TRBJ2-5; D might be TRBD2 (7 bases). The germline gives CDR1 LNHNV, CDR2 YYDKDF (reference sequence). This CDR3 has 14 amino acids. In DNA, the CDR3 is TGTCTCACTGGCGGGGGCGGGGCTCGGGAGACCCAGTACTTC. It translates to CLTGGGGARETQYF.

This clonotype was detected many times. V gene TRBV4-3 combines with J gene TRBJ1-4, with TRBD1 identical over 8 bases. The CDR3 consists of 15 residues. Looked up from germline, CDR1 is LGHNA and CDR2 is YSLEER. The J segment lost 4 bases and the V segment lost 3 bases, leaving 4 bases of the junction unmatched. This CDR3 is CASSQGTGFNEKLFF. CDR3 bases: TGCGCCAGCAGCCAGGGGACAGGCTTTAATGAAAAACTGTTTTTT.

The chain links TRBV19 to TRBJ2-7; perhaps TRBD1 as D (6 bases). The CDR3 has 14 residues. Germline values: CDR1 LNHDA, CDR2 SQIVND (reference sequence). Trimming left V 5 bases short and J 3 bases short, with 14 bases between. The CDR3 sequence: CASSPRDTIYEQYF. CDR3 coding DNA: TGTGCCAGTAGTCCCCGGGACACGATCTACGAGCAGTACTTC. Drawing the rest from reference TRBV19 and TRBJ2-7, the complete variable domain is DGGITQSPKYLFRKEGQNVTLSCEQNLNHDAMYWYRQDPGQGLRLIYYSQIVNDFQKGDIAEGYSVSREKKESFPLTVTSAQKNPTAFYLCASSPRDTIYEQYFGPGTRLTVT.

The chain combines TRBV5-4 with TRBJ2-5, with D perhaps TRBD1 (6 bases). This CDR3 comprises 15 residues. Trimming removed 4 bases at V and 5 bases at J, with 18 bases between. From germline, CDR1 is SGHNT and CDR2 YYREEE (reference sequence). DNA for the CDR3: TGTGCCAGCAGCGCTACGCAGGGGTCCTGGGAGACCCAGTACTTC. It yields the protein CASSATQGSWETQYF.

The gene calls are TRBV7-6 and TRBJ2-2, with D possibly matching TRBD1 (6 bases). CDR3 length: 15 residues. Germline V gene sequence: CDR1 SGHVS, CDR2 FNYEAQ. V lost 1 base, J lost 16 bases, and 22 bases lay in between. CDR3 in DNA: TGTGCCAGCAGCTTAGGCCACGGGACAAAAGAGACGCAGTTTTTT. It specifies CASSLGHGTKETQFF.

This rearrangement joins TRBV11-2 to TRBJ1-2; D unclear. V was pared by 5 bases and J by 12 bases, with 13 bases between. Per germline, CDR1 SGHAT and CDR2 FQNNGV. The CDR3 extends over 11 amino acids. The DNA of the CDR3 is TGTGCCAGCAGCGCCTTACTTGCCGACACCTTC. Protein: CASSALLADTF.

As to this clonotype: Without the conserved terminal phenylalanine or tryptophan, this CDR3 likely stems from a read error. The limits of the CDR3 on the DNA are not certain, so only TCRdb's listed CDR3 is given. The rearrangement joins TRBV7-8 to TRBJ1-2; the table's D call, TRBD1, has no DNA check behind it. Germline-derived CDR1 and CDR2 are SGHVS and FQNEAQ. The CDR3 comprises 13 residues, both ends counted. CDR3: CASSDPPGQRHEH.

As to this clonotype: One end of the junction is discordant with germline, which a read error may explain. The chain links TRBV2 to TRBJ2-3; D is unresolved. This CDR3 region has 14 residues. Germline V gene data show CDR1 as SNHLY and CDR2 as FYNNEI. CDR3 DNA: TGTGCCAGCAGTTTAACGTCGTTTCACGATGCGCAGTTTTTC. This translates into CASSLTSFHDAQFF.

The chain couples TRBV5-6 to TRBJ2-3; D might be TRBD2 (5 bases). The germline V gene has CDR1 SGHDT and CDR2 YYEEEE. V was clipped by 0 bases and J by 5 bases, with 16 bases between them. This CDR3 region has 16 residues. Here the CDR3 reads CASSLDRPRVGDTQYF. Written as DNA, the CDR3 is TGTGCCAGCAGCTTGGATAGGCCGAGGGTTGGAGATACGCAGTATTTT.

The rearrangement uses TRBV7-9 and TRBJ1-6; a possible D gene is TRBD1 (6 bases). Germline CDR1 reads SEHNR; CDR2 reads FQNEAQ (reference sequence). The CDR3 loop spans 16 amino acids. V was cut by 3 bases and J by 15 bases, with 24 bases left in between. In DNA, the CDR3 is TGTGCCAGCAGCTTGGCCCACGGGACAAAAGATTCCCACCTCCACTTT. Residues: CASSLAHGTKDSHLHF.

This clonotype was seen once. V usage is TRBV7-3 and J usage is TRBJ2-7, with 9 bases identical to TRBD1. CDR3 size: 18 residues. CDR1 SGHTA and CDR2 FQGTGA come from the germline V gene. Trimming at V came to 7 bases and at J to 4 bases, leaving 20 bases not matched to a gene. The CDR3 DNA follows: TGTGCCAGCATCGGACAGGGGCGCTGGGCCAATGAGCAGTACGAGCAGTACGTC. Encoded protein: CASIGQGRWANEQYEQYV.

Points on this clonotype: Germline and junction disagree at one end, which may indicate a read error. V usage is TRBV5-5 and J usage is TRBJ2-3; the D is unclear. The CDR3 loop spans 14 amino acids. In germline, CDR1 is SGHKS, CDR2 YYEKEE (reference sequence). CDR3 coding DNA: TGTGCCACCAGCAGTGCGGTGGAGAAAGATACGCAGTATTTT. Translating it yields CATSSAVEKDTQYF.

A note on this clonotype: This is likely a read error, given that the CDR3 carries no conserved phenylalanine or tryptophan at its end. It is unclear where the CDR3 begins or ends on the DNA, so no DNA is shown, and the CDR3 is as TCRdb lists it. The rearrangement links TRBV9 to TRBJ2-7. From germline, CDR1 is SGDLS and CDR2 YYNGEE. The CDR3 spans 12 amino acids, including both terminal residues. The CDR3 loop reads CASSVDRGKRYL.

Regarding this clonotype: This CDR3 fails to terminate in the conserved phenylalanine or tryptophan, so it likely reflects a read error. The V and J genes are TRBV7-2 and TRBJ2-3; D is uncertain. Germline V gives CDR1 SGHTA, CDR2 FQGNSA. This CDR3 has 13 residues. V lost 4 bases to trimming and J lost 6 bases, with 11 bases between them. CDR3 loop: CASSCAKTDTQYS. The CDR3 bases are TGTGCCAGCAGCTGCGCGAAGACGGATACGCAGTATTCG.

V usage is TRBV20-1 and J usage is TRBJ1-1; no clear D gene. CDR3 length equals 15 residues. V was shortened by 6 bases and J by 3 bases, with 20 bases between the two germline ends. The germline V gene encodes CDR1 DFQATT and CDR2 SNEGSKA (reference sequence). The CDR3 sequence: CSAQPSSRPHTEAFF. CDR3 nucleotides: TGCAGTGCCCAACCTTCTAGCCGACCTCACACTGAAGCTTTCTTT.

The chain joins TRBV7-8 to TRBJ2-1, with TRBD2 matching 8 bases. The J call may be mistaken, given a closer DNA end match to TRBJ2-4. CDR1 SGHVS and CDR2 FQNEAQ come from the germline V gene. The CDR3 runs 13 residues. In DNA, the CDR3 is TGTGCCAGCAGTGTTGCGGGAGGCCCCGATCAGTACTTC. Protein: CASSVAGGPDQYF.

This clonotype was observed a single time. The junction shows a germline mismatch at one end, possibly a read error. The rearrangement links TRBV9 to TRBJ1-1; D possibly corresponds to TRBD1 (5 bases). Germline lookup yields CDR1 SGDLS and CDR2 YYNGEE. The CDR3 has 15 amino acids. In DNA, the CDR3 is TGTGCCAGCAGCGGGGGGGGGAGGGCAAACACGGAAGCTTTCTTT. Translated, it gives CASSGGGRANTEAFF.

In its sample, this clonotype was seen once. Lacking the conserved final phenylalanine or tryptophan, this CDR3 likely reflects a read error. It is unclear where the CDR3 begins or ends on the DNA, so no DNA is shown, and the CDR3 is as TCRdb lists it. The gene calls are TRBV7-9 and TRBJ2-3; the table's TRBD1 call for D was not verified on the DNA. A total of 13 residues make up the CDR3, ends included. Germline V gene data show CDR1 as SEHNR and CDR2 as FQNEAQ (reference sequence). CDR3 sequence: CASSVPGSYGAYV.

The gene calls are TRBV7-6 and TRBJ1-1; D gene unclear. Germline assignment: CDR1 SGHVS and CDR2 FNYEAQ. This CDR3 region has 16 residues. V was cut by 8 bases and J by 11 bases, with 30 bases left in between. DNA of the CDR3: TGTGCCAGCCGCGCACGAGAGGACCCGAAGGATGGCTACGCTTTCTTT. Translated: CASRAREDPKDGYAFF. The full variable domain, completed using reference TRBV7-6 and TRBJ1-1, is GAGVSQSPRYKVTKRGQDVALRCDPISGHVSLYWYRQALGQGPEFLTYFNYEAQQDKSGLPNDRFSAERPEGSISTLTIQRTEQRDSAMYRCASRAREDPKDGYAFFGQGTRLTVV.

To note about this clonotype: The conserved final phenylalanine or tryptophan is absent from the CDR3, which likely points to a read error. The DNA is left out, because the CDR3 cannot be placed on it with certainty; the CDR3 is given as TCRdb lists it. J is TRBJ2-2 and V is TRBV7-2. Germline CDR1 is SGHTA and CDR2 is FQGNSA. The CDR3 length is 12 residues, termini included. This CDR3 is CASSWVPGELFG.

This clonotype was counted once. The CDR3 here is CASSRRQFQETQYF. In DNA, the CDR3 is TGTGCCAGCAGCCGAAGGCAGTTCCAAGAGACCCAGTACTTC. The V call is TRBV7-9, the J call TRBJ2-5; D remains ambiguous. The ends were cut back, 5 bases at V and 1 base at J, with 11 bases in the middle. CDR3 length equals 14 residues. Germline V gene data show CDR1 as SEHNR and CDR2 as FQNEAQ (reference sequence).

CDR3 nucleotide sequence: TGTGCCAGCGCCGGGACCTGCATCCAAGAGACCCAGTACTTC. It codes for CASAGTCIQETQYF. This rearrangement joins TRBV11-3 to TRBJ2-5; the D call may be TRBD1 or TRBD2 (5 bases each). Between the trimmed V and J ends, which lost 8 bases and 1 base, there was a span of 14 bases. This CDR3 comprises 14 residues. Germline values: CDR1 SGHNT, CDR2 YENEEA.

This clonotype was counted only a few times. A junction end diverges from the germline sequence, so it may reflect a read error. This rearrangement joins TRBV7-6 to TRBJ2-3; D is unclear. The CDR3 extends over 14 amino acids. Germline V CDR1 and CDR2: SGHVS, FNYEAQ. The DNA of the CDR3 is TGTGCCAGCAGCTTGGGTTCCTATAATTCACCCCAGCACTTT. This encodes CASSLGSYNSPQHF.

This sequence joins TRBV7-8 and TRBJ2-5, with TRBD2 as a possible D gene (5 bases). CDR3 size: 15 residues. From germline, CDR1 is SGHVS and CDR2 FQNEAQ. V was shortened by 0 bases and J by 3 bases, with 11 bases between the two germline ends. The chain's CDR3 is CASSLAGDTKETQYF. In DNA, the CDR3 is TGTGCCAGCAGCTTAGCGGGAGATACTAAAGAGACCCAGTACTTC.

V usage is TRBV9 and J usage is TRBJ2-3; D is uncertain. The CDR3 is made up of 13 amino acids. V was trimmed by 2 bases and J by 6 bases, leaving 10 bases between them. The V gene's germline CDR1 is SGDLS and CDR2 YYNGEE. The CDR3 nucleotides are TGTGCCAGCAGCGTCCGCGAATGGGATACGCAGTATTTT. Its protein is CASSVREWDTQYF.

On this clonotype: Since the CDR3 does not end with the conserved phenylalanine or tryptophan, this likely comes from a read error. The J gene is TRBJ2-1, the V gene TRBV7-9; D is unclear. Judging by the DNA end, TRBJ2-7 fits better; the J call may be wrong. Germline-derived CDR1 and CDR2 are SEHNR and FQNEAQ (reference sequence). The CDR3 has 13 amino acids. This CDR3 is CASSFQSSWEQYY. CDR3 sequence (DNA): TGTGCCAGCAGCTTTCAAAGTAGCTGGGAGCAGTACTAC.